The 7 T cell receptor beta chains presented below share a single source sample, sequenced in a study of blood T cell repertoires in COVID-19. Some clones are missing from TCRdb's copy, which holds only in-frame ones; the method was immunoSEQ multiplex PCR. In the table there are about 84,000 clones, 75% to 85% of which are singletons. The material sequenced was peripheral blood. These receptors were obtained from a woman of 80 years or more with acute or convalescent COVID-19.

The chain joins TRBV10-2 to TRBJ2-5; TRBD1 matches 8 bases. The germline V gene encodes CDR1 WSHSY and CDR2 SAAADI. Losses at the gene ends were 6 bases for V and 4 bases for J; bases not matched to a gene: 7. There are 14 residues in the CDR3. Here the CDR3 DNA reads TGCGCCAGCAGCTTTGGGACAGGCGGAGAGACCCAGTACTTC. Amino acid sequence: CASSFGTGGETQYF.

V usage is TRBV6-5 and J usage is TRBJ2-1, with D possibly matching TRBD2 (6 bases). This CDR3 has 15 residues. V was clipped by 7 bases and J by 3 bases, with 16 bases between them. CDR1 MNHEY and CDR2 SVGAGI come from the germline V gene. In DNA form, the CDR3 reads TGTGCCAGCAACCCAAGCGGGCCCCTCTACAATGAGCAGTTCTTC. Amino acids: CASNPSGPLYNEQFF.

The CDR3 DNA is TGTGCCAGCAGAATAGCGGGGTGGGAGACCCAGTACTTC. As protein: CASRIAGWETQYF. This sequence joins TRBV12-3 or TRBV12-4 and TRBJ2-5; 8 bases fit TRBD2. V gave up 6 bases and J gave up 5 bases; unmatched junction bases: 5. The CDR3 length is 13 residues.

V gene TRBV2 combines with J gene TRBJ2-3; 12 nucleotides match TRBD2. In germline, CDR1 is SNHLY, CDR2 FYNNEI. The CDR3 consists of 16 residues. V lost 8 bases to trimming and J lost 2 bases; unmatched junction nucleotides: 8. CDR3 residues: CASGWWTSGDTDTQYF. As DNA, the CDR3 is TGTGCCAGCGGGTGGTGGACTAGCGGGGACACAGATACGCAGTATTTT.

The chain employs TRBV7-2 and TRBJ1-5; 7 positions match TRBD1. The CDR3 runs 15 residues. J was trimmed by 6 bases and V by 1 base; bases with no gene match: 6. CDR1 is SGHTA and CDR2 is FQGNSA in the germline V gene. CDR3 in amino acids: CASSLGSSGGQPQHF. DNA for the CDR3: TGTGCCAGCAGCTTAGGGTCGTCAGGGGGTCAGCCCCAGCATTTT.

The chain joins TRBV4-2 to TRBJ1-4; unclear D gene. Germline CDR1 is LGHNA and CDR2 is YNFKEQ. The CDR3 runs 15 residues. V lost 1 base and J 7 bases, leaving 13 bases between the germline ends. CDR3 DNA: TGTGCCAGCAGCCAAGTAAGGGCGGGAAGTGAAAAACTGTTTTTT. Protein: CASSQVRAGSEKLFF.

This clone has only one observation. The chain carries TRBV6-5 and TRBJ2-5, with 9 bases aligning to TRBD1. Per the germline V gene, CDR1 is MNHEY and CDR2 is SVGAGI. The CDR3 is 15 residues long. The V segment lost 7 bases and the J segment 2 bases; nucleotides outside the gene matches: 8. CDR3: CASKVQGAGQETQYF. CDR3 bases: TGTGCCAGCAAAGTACAGGGGGCTGGTCAAGAGACCCAGTACTTC.